These T cell receptor beta chains were read from a single sample in a study of blood T cell repertoires in COVID-19. Repertoires were generated with immunoSEQ multiplex PCR, while TCRdb's copy carries only in-frame clones and drops some. The sample shows some 140,000 clones, less than 80% of them seen only once. The sequencing input was peripheral blood. The source of these receptors is a man between 60 and 75 years old with acute or convalescent COVID-19. Each CDR3 is given with its conserved first and last residue.

TRBV5-1	15	TRBJ2-5	CASTPTSGRQETQYF
TRBV5-1	17	TRBJ2-2	CASSLGQGQGGTGELFF
TRBV7-8	14	TRBJ2-1	CASSFRTSGGEQFF
TRBV5-1	12	TRBJ2-3	CASSPGADTQYF
TRBV11-2	14	TRBJ1-2	CASSRGTGGDGYTF
TRBV7-9	14	TRBJ1-6	CASSLDQGSSPLHF
TRBV2	12	TRBJ1-2	CASSDQDYGYTF
TRBV21-1	16	TRBJ1-4	CASSRVDRATNEKLFF
TRBV19	13	TRBJ1-6	CASSMRSVSPLHF
TRBV11-2	15	TRBJ2-5	CASSLGLAGLETQYF
TRBV7-2	18	TRBJ2-2	CASSSIALRLAGALPLFF
TRBV7-2	14	TRBJ1-6	CASIPRVGDSPLHF
TRBV7-8	13	TRBJ2-1	CASSFGEGNEQFF
TRBV6-6	13	TRBJ1-2	CASSPGGVGGYTF
TRBV28	13	TRBJ2-2	CASSPGETGELFF
TRBV4-3	15	TRBJ2-1	CASSPLAGGPNEQFF
TRBV6-2/TRBV6-3	14	TRBJ1-1	CASSSAGRGTEAFF
TRBV5-4	19	TRBJ2-3	CASSLARLGTSARPDTQYF
TRBV7-6	16	TRBJ1-6	CATSLVAQGNNSPLHF
TRBV7-9	12	TRBJ2-5	CATGTSGETQYF
TRBV12-3/TRBV12-4	12	TRBJ1-1	CASSVGWTEAFF
TRBV29-1	15	TRBJ2-3	CSVEGPSGSLDMQYF
TRBV9	14	TRBJ2-7	CASSVRDSLYEQYF
TRBV6-2/TRBV6-3	15	TRBJ1-5	CASSYSGSRGEPQHF
TRBV6-5	16	TRBJ2-7	CASSYLGTSRAYEQYF
TRBV7-2	14	TRBJ2-1	CASSYWGVGNEQFF
TRBV9	17	TRBJ1-1	CASTPGLRVVTNTEAFF
TRBV7-2	15	TRBJ2-7	CASSLAAQGSYEQYF
TRBV11-1	16	TRBJ2-7	CASSFAGTGGSYEQYF
TRBV2	18	TRBJ1-2	CASSRVGQGPSPNYGYTF
TRBV14	18	TRBJ2-3	CASSQGPTSGRRADTQYF
TRBV11-2	16	TRBJ2-3	CASSSRAGGFGDTQYF
TRBV7-8	15	TRBJ2-5	CASSRTSGRAETQYF
TRBV9	15	TRBJ2-1	CASSPGLAANNEQFF
TRBV7-2	15	TRBJ2-1	CASSSGTGGNNEQFF
TRBV6-5	13	TRBJ1-2	CASSLTDGLGYTF
TRBV11-2	13	TRBJ1-2	CASSLDYSAGYTF
TRBV5-1	16	TRBJ2-7	CASSLNSGYPTYEQYF
TRBV3-1/TRBV3-2	13	TRBJ2-7	CASSTGGGYEQYF
TRBV3-1/TRBV3-2	14	TRBJ2-7	CASSPMTGSYEQYF
TRBV6-2/TRBV6-3	17	TRBJ1-5	CASSYSVTGLFNQPQHF
TRBV4-2	16	TRBJ1-2	CASSQVGRNTNYGYTF
TRBV6-6	15	TRBJ2-7	CASSSPGLASYEQYF
TRBV15	14	TRBJ1-6	CATSRGQGNSPLHF
TRBV7-2	19	TRBJ2-5	CASSLAQGLGEGPQETQYF
TRBV9	14	TRBJ1-2	CASSVGQGVYGYTF
TRBV7-2	14	TRBJ2-1	CASSTSGRANEQFF
TRBV4-1	13	TRBJ1-6	CASSQDLRSPLHF